These 2 T cell receptor beta chains were all obtained from the same sample, sequenced in a study of T-cell memory formation after mild COVID-19. TCRdb re-analysed the 5' RACE reads in MiXCR, keeping a single row per CDR3 protein. The data contain under 700,000 distinct CDR3 sequences, roughly 22% of them singletons. Sequencing was performed on PBMCs or a T cell subset sorted from them (not recorded which). Receptors were obtained from an adult woman who had mild COVID-19 (a few samples of this study predate the infection). Cell type and time point are not known.

This clonotype occurred many times. The chain employs TRBV6-5 and TRBJ2-1; the match to TRBD2 covers 9 bases. Germline trimming cut 2 bases from V and 4 bases from J; bases unmatched to any gene: 9. The CDR3 loop spans 17 amino acids. Germline CDR1 and CDR2: MNHEY and SVGAGI. CDR3 residues: CASSYGIVSGSYNEQFF. CDR3 sequence (DNA): TGTGCCAGCAGTTACGGTATTGTTAGCGGGAGTTACAATGAGCAGTTCTTC.

This clonotype was observed many times. This chain connects TRBV7-2 to TRBJ2-1; no reliable D call. Trimming cost V 1 base and J 7 bases, with 8 bases left between them. Per the germline V gene, CDR1 is SGHTA and CDR2 is FQGNSA. CDR3 length equals 13 residues. As DNA, the CDR3 is TGTGCCAGCAGCTTAGAACTGGTGAATGAGCAGTTCTTC. This gives the protein CASSLELVNEQFF. Drawing the rest from reference TRBV7-2 and TRBJ2-1, the complete variable domain is GAGVSQSPSNKVTEKGKDVELRCDPISGHTALYWYRQSLGQGLEFLIYFQGNSAPDKSGLPSDRFSAERTGGSVSTLTIQRTQQEDSAVYLCASSLELVNEQFFGPGTRLTVL.